These 22 T cell receptor beta chains share one sample of origin, sequenced in a study of T-cell memory formation after mild COVID-19. TCRdb independently ran MiXCR on the 5' RACE reads; one entry per CDR3 protein. The repertoire holds about 560,000 distinct CDR3 sequences, with 15% to 20% as singletons. The sample taken for sequencing was PBMCs or a T cell subset sorted from them (not recorded which). These receptors were taken from an adult woman who had mild COVID-19 (a few samples of this study predate the infection). Cell type and time point are not known.

This clonotype came up a few times. The chain uses TRBV20-1 and TRBJ1-1; 7 bases align to TRBD1. The CDR3 length is 14 residues. The germline V gene encodes CDR1 DFQATT and CDR2 SNEGSKA (reference sequence). J gave up 6 bases and V 4 bases, and 11 bases lay outside the gene matches. The CDR3 reads CSAKRGDRRAEAFF. CDR3 DNA: TGCAGTGCTAAGAGGGGGGACAGAAGGGCTGAAGCTTTCTTT.

The genes are TRBV5-1 and TRBJ1-4; 8 nucleotides line up with TRBD1. The V and J ends lost 3 bases and 4 bases, in that order; junction bases with no gene match: 11. CDR1 is SGHRS and CDR2 is YFSETQ in the germline V gene. This CDR3 spans 17 amino acids. The CDR3 here is CASSYGQGHVGNEKLFF. DNA for the CDR3: TGCGCCAGCAGCTACGGACAGGGCCACGTCGGTAATGAAAAACTGTTTTTT.

The chain recombines TRBV7-2 with TRBJ2-5, with D perhaps given as TRBD1 or TRBD2 (5 bases each). Trimming took off 4 bases at V and 2 bases at J, with 11 bases between the two ends. In germline, CDR1 is SGHTA, CDR2 FQGNSA. This CDR3 comprises 14 residues. The CDR3 region is CASSYGALQETQYF. In DNA, the CDR3 is TGTGCCAGCAGCTACGGGGCACTACAAGAGACCCAGTACTTC.

The chain carries TRBV7-2 and TRBJ2-1, with TRBD2 matching over 13 bases. J gave up 7 bases and V 1 base, and 1 base lay outside the gene matches. This CDR3 has 15 amino acids. CDR1 is SGHTA and CDR2 is FQGNSA in the germline V gene. The CDR3 DNA sequence: TGTGCCAGCAGCTTAGGGGGACTAGCGGGAAATGAGCAGTTCTTC. Translated: CASSLGGLAGNEQFF.

The J gene is TRBJ2-7, the V gene TRBV18; D remains ambiguous. The germline V gene encodes CDR1 KGHSH and CDR2 LQKENI. Trimming pared 3 bases from V and 7 bases from J, leaving 10 bases between. This CDR3 is 12 amino acids long. The CDR3: CASSPPGREQYF. The DNA for the CDR3 is TGTGCCAGCTCACCGCCAGGTAGGGAGCAGTACTTC.

In this sample, this clonotype turned up many times. The chain has TRBV20-1 and TRBJ2-1; maybe TRBD2 (5 bases). The CDR3 consists of 14 residues. Trimming removed 7 bases at V and 4 bases at J, with 17 bases between. The V gene's germline CDR1 is DFQATT and CDR2 SNEGSKA (reference sequence). Written as DNA, the CDR3 is TGCAGTGTCGGAGGCCTTCGGCCTTACAATGAGCAGTTCTTC. Protein product: CSVGGLRPYNEQFF.

This clonotype was seen a handful of times. The gene calls are TRBV9 and TRBJ2-2, with 12 bases aligning to TRBD2. The V and J ends lost 1 base and 7 bases, in that order; junction bases with no gene match: 11. CDR3 length: 18 residues. Per germline, CDR1 SGDLS and CDR2 YYNGEE. CDR3 in DNA: TGTGCCAGCAGCGTAAACCGACTAGCGGGAGAGTCTTACGGGGAGCTGTTTTTT. Translating gives CASSVNRLAGESYGELFF. The full variable domain, its missing parts supplied by reference TRBV9 and TRBJ2-2, is DSGVTQTPKHLITATGQRVTLRCSPRSGDLSVYWYQQSLDQGLQFLIQYYNGEERAKGNILERFSAQQFPDLHSELNLSSLELGDSALYFCASSVNRLAGESYGELFFGEGSRLTVL.

V and J are TRBV24-1 and TRBJ2-2; 8 bases map to TRBD1. The junction had 6 bases not matched to a gene; V was cut back by 1 base and J by 6 bases. CDR3 size: 16 residues. Germline CDR1 KGHDR, CDR2 SFDVKD. CDR3 in amino acids: CATSDFTGGRSGELFF. The CDR3, as DNA: TGTGCCACCAGTGATTTCACAGGGGGAAGGTCCGGGGAGCTGTTTTTT.

This clonotype was seen at least ten times. The genes are TRBV10-3 and TRBJ2-5; no reliable D call. Germline V gene sequence: CDR1 ENHRY, CDR2 SYGVKD. V was pared by 6 bases and J by 4 bases, with 6 bases between. The length of the CDR3 is 11 residues. CDR3 sequence: CAISLGETQYF. In DNA, the CDR3 is TGTGCCATCAGCTTAGGAGAGACCCAGTACTTC.

This clonotype was recorded many times. The chain links TRBV5-1 to TRBJ1-4, with TRBD1 matching over 11 bases. The CDR3 has 17 residues. The J segment lost 0 bases and the V segment lost 4 bases, leaving 5 bases of the junction unmatched. Germline values: CDR1 SGHRS, CDR2 YFSETQ. CDR3 coding DNA: TGCGCCAGCAGCCACGGACAGGGGGCTCCAACTAATGAAAAACTGTTTTTT. Translation: CASSHGQGAPTNEKLFF.

V gene TRBV7-8 combines with J gene TRBJ1-1, with 7 nucleotides matching TRBD1. This CDR3 is built from 14 residues. J gave up 6 bases and V 6 bases, and 10 bases lay outside the gene matches. CDR1 and CDR2 (germline): SGHVS, FQNEAQ. The CDR3: CASSQWKGAPEAFF. Here the CDR3 DNA reads TGTGCCAGCAGTCAGTGGAAGGGGGCCCCTGAAGCTTTCTTT.

This clonotype was recorded a few times. The J gene is TRBJ2-5, the V gene TRBV19, with 9 nucleotides matching TRBD1. The V and J ends lost 5 bases and 6 bases, in that order; junction bases with no gene match: 13. Germline V gene sequence: CDR1 LNHDA, CDR2 SQIVND (reference sequence). The CDR3 sequence is 16 residues long. The CDR3 loop reads CASSPGGTGGGKTQYF. In nucleotides, the CDR3 is TGTGCCAGTAGTCCAGGTGGAACAGGGGGCGGGAAGACCCAGTACTTC.

This clonotype came up a few times. The J gene is TRBJ2-1, the V gene TRBV7-2, with D perhaps matching TRBD1 (5 bases). Deletions cut 5 bases from V and 10 bases from J, with 18 bases between. The CDR3 totals 14 residues. Per the germline V gene, CDR1 is SGHTA and CDR2 is FQGNSA. The CDR3 reads CASSPDTRQNEQFF. CDR3 coding DNA: TGTGCCAGCAGCCCCGATACGCGACAGAACGAGCAGTTCTTC.

The V call is TRBV3-1, the J call TRBJ2-1; 8 bases align to TRBD2. V gave up 3 bases and J gave up 4 bases; unmatched junction bases: 5. This CDR3 has 15 amino acids. From germline, CDR1 is LGHDT and CDR2 YNNKEL (reference sequence). The DNA of the CDR3 is TGTGCCAGCAGCCATATAGCGGGGATTTACAATGAGCAGTTCTTC. Amino acids: CASSHIAGIYNEQFF.

This clonotype has only a few counts. The chain uses TRBV7-9 and TRBJ2-5; TRBD1 is a possible D gene (7 bases). This CDR3 is built from 17 residues. V was pared by 8 bases and J by 5 bases, with 27 bases between. Per germline, CDR1 SEHNR and CDR2 FQNEAQ (reference sequence). The CDR3: CASQLAAGRSRGETQYF. CDR3 DNA sequence: TGTGCCAGCCAATTAGCGGCAGGTCGATCCAGGGGGGAGACCCAGTACTTC.

CDR3 protein: CASSDRLGVGGEQFF. CDR3 bases: TGCGCCAGCAGCGATAGACTTGGTGTAGGCGGTGAGCAGTTCTTC. The chain couples TRBV5-1 to TRBJ2-1; the D is unclear. CDR1 and CDR2 (germline): SGHRS, YFSETQ. Trimming stripped 4 bases from V and 9 bases from J, with 20 bases between. This CDR3 is 15 amino acids long.

The chain joins TRBV24-1 to TRBJ2-3, with 9 bases aligning to TRBD1. This CDR3 has 18 residues. The junction had 8 bases not matched to a gene; V was cut back by 0 bases and J by 2 bases. The germline V gene encodes CDR1 KGHDR and CDR2 SFDVKD. The CDR3 DNA reads as TGTGCCACCAGTGATTTGACGGACAGGGGATCTTCCACAGATACGCAGTATTTT. As protein: CATSDLTDRGSSTDTQYF.

The V gene is TRBV6-5, the J gene TRBJ1-1; 7 nucleotides agree with TRBD1. Germline CDR1 is MNHEY and CDR2 is SVGAGI. J lost 2 bases, V lost 2 bases, and 5 bases had no gene match. This CDR3 comprises 15 residues. CDR3: CASSYGGGLNTEAFF. CDR3 DNA sequence: TGTGCCAGCAGTTACGGAGGGGGCCTTAACACTGAAGCTTTCTTT.

The chain has TRBV4-1 and TRBJ2-3; D not resolved. V lost 1 base and J 2 bases, leaving 7 bases between the germline ends. Looked up from germline, CDR1 is MGHRA and CDR2 is YSYEKL. The CDR3 loop spans 14 amino acids. The CDR3 DNA reads TGCGCCAGCAGCCAAGGCCTGGTCACAGATACGCAGTATTTT. It codes for CASSQGLVTDTQYF.

The V gene is TRBV12-3 or TRBV12-4, the J gene TRBJ2-1; D not resolved. This CDR3 has 15 amino acids. Deletions cut 5 bases from V and 3 bases from J, with 14 bases between. DNA for the CDR3: TGTGCCAGCAGTCGAGGCAAGACGGTCTACAATGAGCAGTTCTTC. Residues: CASSRGKTVYNEQFF.

The chain employs TRBV4-3 and TRBJ1-1; D perhaps matches TRBD1 (5 bases). The CDR3 is 14 amino acids. Per germline, CDR1 LGHNA and CDR2 YSLEER. Trimming stripped 0 bases from V and 4 bases from J, with 9 bases between. CDR3 DNA: TGCGCCAGCAGCCAAGATCACGGGGGCACTGAAGCTTTCTTT. This translates into CASSQDHGGTEAFF.

This clonotype was recorded a few times. The V call is TRBV7-8, the J call TRBJ2-5, with 12 bases lining up with TRBD2. Per the germline V gene, CDR1 is SGHVS and CDR2 is FQNEAQ. Trimming removed 5 bases from V and 5 bases from J; junction bases left unmatched: 9. The CDR3 loop spans 16 amino acids. The CDR3 coding sequence is TGTGCCAGCAGCCCGTCTAGCGGGGGGGCCTTGGAGACCCAGTACTTC. Translated: CASSPSSGGALETQYF. The full variable domain, rest sourced from reference TRBV7-8 and TRBJ2-5, is GAGVSQSPRYKVAKRGQDVALRCDPISGHVSLFWYQQALGQGPEFLTYFQNEAQLDKSGLPSDRFFAERPEGSVSTLKIQRTQQEDSAVYLCASSPSSGGALETQYFGPGTRLLVL.